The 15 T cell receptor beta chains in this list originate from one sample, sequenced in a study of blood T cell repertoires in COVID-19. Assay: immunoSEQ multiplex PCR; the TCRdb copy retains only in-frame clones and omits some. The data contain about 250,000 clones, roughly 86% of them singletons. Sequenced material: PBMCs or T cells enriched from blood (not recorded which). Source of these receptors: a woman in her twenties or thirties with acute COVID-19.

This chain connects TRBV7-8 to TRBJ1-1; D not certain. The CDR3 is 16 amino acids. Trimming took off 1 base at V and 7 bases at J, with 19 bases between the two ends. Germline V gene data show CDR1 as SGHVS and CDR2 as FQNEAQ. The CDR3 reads CASSLVGGYPVFEAFF. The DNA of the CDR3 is TGTGCCAGCAGCTTAGTCGGAGGTTACCCGGTCTTTGAAGCTTTCTTT.

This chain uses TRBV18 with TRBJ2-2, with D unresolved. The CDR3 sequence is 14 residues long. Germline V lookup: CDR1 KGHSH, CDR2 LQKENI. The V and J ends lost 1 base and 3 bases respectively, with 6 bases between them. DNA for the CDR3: TGTGCCAGCTCACCACGCGTGGACACCGGGGAGCTGTTTTTT. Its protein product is CASSPRVDTGELFF. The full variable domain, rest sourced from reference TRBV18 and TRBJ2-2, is NAGVMQNPRHLVRRRGQEARLRCSPMKGHSHVYWYRQLPEEGLKFMVYLQKENIIDESGMPKERFSAEFPKEGPSILRIQQVVRGDSAAYFCASSPRVDTGELFFGEGSRLTVL.

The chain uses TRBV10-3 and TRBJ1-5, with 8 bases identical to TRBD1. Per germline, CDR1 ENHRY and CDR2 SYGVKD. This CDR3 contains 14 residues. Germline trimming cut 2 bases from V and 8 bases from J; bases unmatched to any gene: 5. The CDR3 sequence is CAISEDRGGEPQHF. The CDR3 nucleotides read TGTGCCATCAGTGAGGACAGGGGAGGTGAGCCCCAGCATTTT.

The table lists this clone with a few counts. The CDR3 DNA is TGTGCCAGCAGCCAACTACCCCGTAACACCGGGGAGCTGTTTTTT. It yields the protein CASSQLPRNTGELFF. This chain joins TRBV3-1 (or the pseudogene TRBV3-2) and TRBJ2-2; no definite D call. Looked up from germline, CDR1 is LGHDT and CDR2 is YNNKEL (reference sequence). CDR3 length: 15 amino acids. Trimming took off 2 bases at V and 2 bases at J, with 9 bases between the two ends.

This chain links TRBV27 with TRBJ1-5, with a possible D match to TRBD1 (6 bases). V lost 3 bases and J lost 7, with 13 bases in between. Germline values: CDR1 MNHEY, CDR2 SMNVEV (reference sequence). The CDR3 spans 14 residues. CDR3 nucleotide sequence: TGTGCCAGCAGTTTCGGCGGGGGCGGCCAGCCCCAGCATTTT. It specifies CASSFGGGGQPQHF.

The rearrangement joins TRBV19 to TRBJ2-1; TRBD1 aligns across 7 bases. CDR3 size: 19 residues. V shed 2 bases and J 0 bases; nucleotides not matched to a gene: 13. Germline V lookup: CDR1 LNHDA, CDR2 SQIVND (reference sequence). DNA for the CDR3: TGTGCCAGTAGTATAACAGGGGCCGTACTGACCTACTCCTACAATGAGCAGTTCTTC. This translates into CASSITGAVLTYSYNEQFF.

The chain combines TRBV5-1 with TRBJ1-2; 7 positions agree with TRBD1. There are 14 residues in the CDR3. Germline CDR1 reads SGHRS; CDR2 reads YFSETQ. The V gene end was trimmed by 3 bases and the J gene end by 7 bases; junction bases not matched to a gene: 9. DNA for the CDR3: TGCGCCAGCAGCTCAGGGGGGATATTAGTTGGCTACACCTTC. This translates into CASSSGGILVGYTF.

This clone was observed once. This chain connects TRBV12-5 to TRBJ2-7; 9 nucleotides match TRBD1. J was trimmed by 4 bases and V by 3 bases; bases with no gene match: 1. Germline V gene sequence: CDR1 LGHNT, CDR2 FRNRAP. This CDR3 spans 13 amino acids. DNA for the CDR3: TGTGCTAGTGGTTTTGACAGGGGGTACGAGCAGTACTTC. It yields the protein CASGFDRGYEQYF.

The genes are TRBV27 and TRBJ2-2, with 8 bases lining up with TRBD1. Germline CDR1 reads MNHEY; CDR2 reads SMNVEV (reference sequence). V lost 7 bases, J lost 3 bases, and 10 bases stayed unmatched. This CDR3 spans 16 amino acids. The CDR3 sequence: CASTLRTGYDTGELFF. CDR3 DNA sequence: TGTGCCAGCACCCTCCGGACAGGGTACGACACCGGGGAGCTGTTTTTT.

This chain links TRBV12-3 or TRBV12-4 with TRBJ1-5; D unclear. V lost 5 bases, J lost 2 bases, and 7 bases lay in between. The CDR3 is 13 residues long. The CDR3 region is CASSHAGNQPQHF. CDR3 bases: TGTGCCAGCAGTCATGCAGGCAATCAGCCCCAGCATTTT.

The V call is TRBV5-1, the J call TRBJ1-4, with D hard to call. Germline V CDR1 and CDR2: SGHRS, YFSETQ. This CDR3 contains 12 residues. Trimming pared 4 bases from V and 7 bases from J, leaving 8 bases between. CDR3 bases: TGCGCCAGCAGCCCCCTCGGTGAAAAACTGTTTTTT. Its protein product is CASSPLGEKLFF.

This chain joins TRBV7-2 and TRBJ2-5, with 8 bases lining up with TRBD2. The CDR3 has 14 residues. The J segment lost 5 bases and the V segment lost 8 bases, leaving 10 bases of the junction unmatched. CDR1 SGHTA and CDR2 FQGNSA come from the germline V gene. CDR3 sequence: CASRGGRGAETQYF. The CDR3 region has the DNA TGTGCCAGCCGGGGGGGGCGCGGGGCGGAGACCCAGTACTTC. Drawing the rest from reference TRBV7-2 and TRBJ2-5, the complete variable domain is GAGVSQSPSNKVTEKGKDVELRCDPISGHTALYWYRQSLGQGLEFLIYFQGNSAPDKSGLPSDRFSAERTGGSVSTLTIQRTQQEDSAVYLCASRGGRGAETQYFGPGTRLLVL.

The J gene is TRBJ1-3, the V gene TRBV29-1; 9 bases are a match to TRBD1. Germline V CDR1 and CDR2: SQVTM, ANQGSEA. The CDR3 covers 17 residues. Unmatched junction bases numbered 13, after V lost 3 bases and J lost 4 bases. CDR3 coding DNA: TGCAGCGTTGAGGAAGGGATCCCGGGACAGGGAGGAAACACCATATATTTT. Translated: CSVEEGIPGQGGNTIYF.

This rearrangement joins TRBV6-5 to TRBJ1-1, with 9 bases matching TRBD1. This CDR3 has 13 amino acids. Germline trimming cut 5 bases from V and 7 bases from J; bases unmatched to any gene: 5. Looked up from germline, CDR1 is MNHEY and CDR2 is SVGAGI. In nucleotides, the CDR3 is TGTGCCAGCAGTACCACAGGGGGCCGTGAAGCTTTCTTT. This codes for CASSTTGGREAFF.

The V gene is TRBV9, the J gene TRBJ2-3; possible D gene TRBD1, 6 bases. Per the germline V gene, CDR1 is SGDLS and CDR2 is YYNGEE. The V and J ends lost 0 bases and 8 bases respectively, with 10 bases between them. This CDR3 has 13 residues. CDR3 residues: CASSVGQGLTQYF. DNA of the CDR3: TGTGCCAGCAGCGTAGGGCAGGGGCTTACGCAGTATTTT.